This T cell receptor beta chain is drawn from a study of CD8 T cells in ankylosing spondylitis. Notes on the study in general: Characteristic, it appeared, of ankylosing spondylitis blood was a TCR beta motif of 7 or 8 highly homologous variants. Relatively rare in peripheral blood, disease-linked clones were also CD8+.

The germline V gene has CDR1 SGDLS and CDR2 YYNGEE. The germline V and J ends were trimmed by 0 bases and 4 bases, with 11 bases remaining between them. The CDR3 length is 15 residues. In the case of this clonotype: Its antigen is as yet unknown.

TCRdb re-called the 5' RACE reads with MiXCR, one entry per CDR3 protein. This sample has 650,000 to 800,000 distinct CDR3 sequences, with 15% to 20% found just once. This TCR came from a male donor with ankylosing spondylitis. The sample comprised blood, either unsorted or a sorted T cell fraction (not recorded which). V and J are TRBV9 and TRBJ1-3; D is unclear. This CDR3 is CASSVGSTYGNTIYF. CDR3 DNA: TGTGCCAGCAGCGTAGGATCTACGTACGGAAACACCATATATTTT.